A selection of T cell receptor beta chains follows, all from one sample in a study of blood T cell repertoires in COVID-19. Here immunoSEQ multiplex PCR was the method, and the copy in TCRdb shows in-frame clones only, minus some. The profile shows approximately 460,000 clones, roughly 89% of them singletons. The specimen was peripheral blood. The receptors stem from a man younger than 35 with COVID-19, enrolled during active disease. Both conserved end residues are part of each CDR3. D genes are given only for firm matches. Rows may omit the clone size; those that give it use once, few, many or a size class.

d_gene,v_gene,j_gene,len,abundance,CDR3aa,CDR3nt
TRBD1,TRBV7-9,TRBJ2-5,17,-,CASSLGGLDRDGETQYF,TGTGCCAGCAGCTTAGGGGGATTGGACAGGGACGGTGAGACCCAGTACTTC
-,TRBV12-2,TRBJ2-2,22,-,CASRLALGSGRAYHRGTGELFF,TGTGCAAGTCGCTTAGCGCTTGGTAGCGGGAGGGCCTACCACCGGGGCACCGGGGAGCTGTTTTTT
TRBD2,TRBV6-5,TRBJ2-7,15,-,CASRRQAGELYEQYF,TGTGCCAGCAGGCGACAAGCGGGAGAACTCTACGAGCAGTACTTC
TRBD2,TRBV11-3,TRBJ2-1,17,-,CASSLDQRGARYNEQFF,TGTGCCAGCAGCTTAGATCAGCGGGGGGCGCGGTACAATGAGCAGTTCTTC
-,TRBV2,TRBJ2-7,12,-,CASSLQGYEQYF,TGTGCCAGCAGTTTACAGGGATACGAGCAGTACTTC
-,TRBV7-9,TRBJ2-2,16,-,CASSLTTDSYTGELFF,TGTGCCAGCAGCTTAACAACAGACAGTTACACCGGGGAGCTGTTTTTT
-,TRBV5-1,TRBJ2-7,14,-,CASSRGSRLYEQYF,TGCGCCAGCTCCCGAGGGAGTCGACTTTACGAGCAGTACTTC
TRBD2,TRBV4-1,TRBJ2-3,18,once,CASSQDRRTSGRSDTQYF,TGCGCCAGCAGCCAAGACCGGCGGACTAGCGGGCGATCAGATACGCAGTATTTT
TRBD1,TRBV5-1,TRBJ2-5,15,-,CASSDRTGVGETQYF,TGCGCCAGCAGCGACAGAACAGGGGTAGGGGAGACCCAGTACTTC
-,TRBV2,TRBJ2-1,14,-,CASKETDPTNEQFF,TGTGCCAGCAAGGAGACTGATCCGACGAATGAGCAGTTCTTC
TRBD1,TRBV27,TRBJ1-2,15,-,CASNPTGGRGDGYTF,TGTGCCAGCAATCCTACAGGGGGGAGAGGAGATGGCTACACCTTC
-,TRBV28,TRBJ1-2,12,-,CASRPGFYGYTF,TGTGCCAGCAGGCCAGGGTTCTATGGCTACACCTTC
-,TRBV10-1,TRBJ2-5,14,-,CASSEVAGPETQYF,TGCGCCAGCAGTGAGGTGGCGGGGCCAGAGACCCAGTACTTC
-,TRBV2,TRBJ1-4,14,-,CASFYRGSDEKLFF,TGTGCCAGTTTTTACCGGGGATCTGATGAAAAACTGTTTTTT
TRBD2,TRBV7-9,TRBJ2-2,15,-,CASSFLAGTTGELFF,TGTGCCAGCAGCTTCCTAGCGGGAACCACCGGGGAGCTGTTTTTT
TRBD1,TRBV10-3,TRBJ1-5,13,-,CAGGVDRGQPQHF,TGTGCCGGCGGTGTCGACAGGGGGCAGCCCCAGCATTTT
-,TRBV4-1,TRBJ1-4,14,-,CASSHPQANEKLFF,TGCGCCAGCAGCCACCCTCAGGCTAATGAAAAACTGTTTTTT
-,TRBV6-5,TRBJ2-3,15,-,CASSSGRARPDTQYF,TGTGCCAGCAGTTCGGGCAGGGCCCGACCAGATACGCAGTATTTT
-,TRBV11-3,TRBJ1-1,15,-,CASSLGIEGNTEAFF,TGTGCCAGCAGCTTAGGAATTGAGGGGAACACTGAAGCTTTCTTT
TRBD2,TRBV5-1,TRBJ2-1,15,-,CASSLVSSGMGEQFF,TGCGCCAGCAGCCTGGTTTCTAGCGGGATGGGCGAGCAGTTCTTC
-,TRBV7-9,TRBJ1-1,18,-,CASTPTRADLFGDTEAFF,TGTGCCAGCACCCCCACTCGGGCAGATCTTTTCGGGGACACTGAAGCTTTCTTT
TRBD2,TRBV30,TRBJ2-1,13,-,CAWGGLLGNEQFF,TGTGCCTGGGGGGGACTATTGGGCAATGAGCAGTTCTTC
TRBD1,TRBV5-1,TRBJ2-7,14,-,CASSSGTGGLEQYF,TGCGCCAGCAGCTCCGGGACAGGGGGCCTCGAGCAGTACTTC
TRBD1,TRBV16,TRBJ1-6,15,-,CASSQDRVGNSPLHF,TGTGCCAGCAGCCAGGACAGGGTTGGGAATTCACCCCTCCACTTT
TRBD1,TRBV6-2/TRBV6-3,TRBJ2-7,15,-,CASSSVGTGVYEQYF,TGTGCCAGCAGCTCCGTAGGGACAGGGGTGTACGAGCAGTACTTC
-,TRBV5-5,TRBJ1-6,14,-,CASRHRAENSPLHF,TGTGCCAGCAGACACAGGGCCGAAAATTCACCCCTCCACTTT
-,TRBV27,TRBJ1-2,14,-,CASSPRGPNYGYTF,TGTGCCAGCAGTCCCAGGGGTCCTAACTATGGCTACACCTTC
-,TRBV13,TRBJ1-2,12,-,CASSRRDYGYTF,TGTGCCAGCAGCAGACGGGACTATGGCTACACCTTC
-,TRBV6-5,TRBJ2-3,12,-,CASRILADTQYF,TGTGCCAGCAGGATACTAGCAGATACGCAGTATTTT
TRBD2,TRBV11-2,TRBJ2-2,19,-,CASSLPEDSGSPTTGELFF,TGTGCCAGCAGCTTACCAGAGGATAGCGGGAGTCCCACCACCGGGGAGCTGTTTTTT
TRBD1,TRBV6-5,TRBJ2-1,14,-,CASSYGTGSNEQFF,TGTGCCAGCAGTTACGGGACAGGGTCGAATGAGCAGTTCTTC
TRBD1,TRBV25-1,TRBJ2-3,15,-,CASSGGTGYTDTQYF,TGTGCCAGCAGTGGCGGGACAGGCTACACAGATACGCAGTATTTT
-,TRBV10-1,TRBJ1-1,11,-,CASRSNTEAFF,TGCGCCAGCAGGAGTAACACTGAAGCTTTCTTT
-,TRBV12-5,TRBJ2-1,14,-,CASGASTAYNEQFF,TGTGCTAGTGGTGCTAGCACAGCCTACAATGAGCAGTTCTTC
-,TRBV15,TRBJ2-7,13,once,CATSRTQTYEQYF,TGTGCCACCAGCAGGACTCAGACCTACGAGCAGTACTTC
TRBD2,TRBV7-9,TRBJ2-1,12,-,CASGLAGVEQFF,TGTGCCAGCGGACTAGCGGGGGTTGAGCAGTTCTTC
-,TRBV3-1/TRBV3-2,TRBJ1-1,15,-,CASSQAGGANTEAFF,TGTGCCAGCAGCCAAGCTGGGGGGGCGAACACTGAAGCTTTCTTT
-,TRBV7-8,TRBJ1-5,12,-,CASSPSGQPQHF,TGTGCCAGCAGCCCTTCAGGGCAGCCCCAGCATTTT
TRBD2,TRBV5-1,TRBJ2-1,14,-,CASSFLLAGNEQFF,TGCGCCAGCAGCTTTTTACTAGCGGGCAATGAGCAGTTCTTC
-,TRBV5-5,TRBJ1-1,15,once,CASISTGGVGTEAFF,TGTGCCAGCATCAGTACGGGAGGAGTTGGCACTGAAGCTTTCTTT
-,TRBV6-5,TRBJ2-7,12,-,CASRTGSYEQYF,TGTGCCAGCAGGACGGGTTCCTACGAGCAGTACTTC
-,TRBV28,TRBJ2-2,14,few,CASSYGLLSGELFF,TGTGCCAGCAGTTATGGGCTACTGAGCGGGGAGCTGTTTTTT
-,TRBV11-2,TRBJ2-2,14,-,CASTPIPGTGELFF,TGTGCCAGCACCCCTATCCCAGGGACCGGGGAGCTGTTTTTT
TRBD2,TRBV19,TRBJ2-3,17,few,CASSIGPAGSFADTQYF,TGTGCCAGTAGTATAGGGCCAGCGGGGAGTTTTGCAGATACGCAGTATTTT
TRBD1,TRBV6-5,TRBJ2-5,15,-,CASSYSTGGIETQYF,TGTGCCAGCAGTTACTCGACAGGGGGCATAGAGACCCAGTACTTC
TRBD1,TRBV6-5,TRBJ2-5,15,-,CASSYSQGVQETQYF,TGTGCCAGCAGTTACTCACAGGGGGTCCAAGAGACCCAGTACTTC
TRBD1,TRBV24-1,TRBJ2-3,13,-,CATSDRQGGTQYF,TGTGCCACCAGTGACAGACAGGGGGGGACGCAGTATTTT
TRBD2,TRBV5-4,TRBJ2-1,16,-,CASSPYTSGRANEQFF,TGTGCCAGCAGCCCCTACACTAGCGGGAGGGCCAATGAGCAGTTCTTC
-,TRBV5-1,TRBJ1-2,17,-,CASEFKPGAALSYGYTF,TGCGCCAGCGAATTTAAACCAGGGGCCGCCTTGAGCTATGGCTACACCTTC
-,TRBV12-5,TRBJ1-4,14,once,CASGLGATNEKLFF,TGTGCTAGTGGTCTAGGGGCCACTAATGAAAAACTGTTTTTT
-,TRBV15,TRBJ2-5,14,-,CATSKRRGGETQYF,TGTGCCACCAGCAAGAGAAGGGGCGGAGAGACCCAGTACTTC
-,TRBV21-1,TRBJ2-2,18,-,CASSKGGSEPGDTGELFF,TGTGCCAGCAGCAAAGGAGGCAGCGAGCCGGGGGACACCGGGGAGCTGTTTTTT
-,TRBV7-8,TRBJ2-2,13,-,CASSLVQTGELFF,TGTGCCAGCAGCTTAGTACAGACCGGGGAGCTGTTTTTT
TRBD1,TRBV4-1,TRBJ1-5,16,-,CASSPTGARGNQPQHF,TGCGCCAGCAGTCCAACAGGGGCTAGGGGCAATCAGCCCCAGCATTTT